Below, one T cell receptor (beta chain) is given with its context. No antigen is known for it. Trimming at V came to 6 bases and at J to 4 bases, leaving 2 bases not matched to a gene. The CDR3 covers 14 residues. Germline CDR1 is SNHLY and CDR2 is FYNNEI. Primers for the PCR totalled 60 Vbeta and 13 Jbeta. Profiled with immunoSEQ multiplex PCR; TCRdb holds only in-frame clones, not every one. The sample carries around 95,000 clones, under 85% recorded once. These data originate in a study of cytomegalovirus exposure and HLA in healthy donors. Whole-study results and caveats: A later analysis reportedly found fewer N-insertions in an Asian-associated ancestry cluster than the approximately 660-donor mean. A further, later analysis showed that HLA-associated TCR beta chains (compared with equally common others) were more clonally expanded.

This receptor was identified in a woman aged 35 to 49 in good health and CMV-seropositive. The V gene is TRBV2, the J gene TRBJ2-5; 13 bases agree with TRBD2. The sequencing input was PBMCs. CDR3: CASRLAGGPETQYF. The CDR3, as DNA: TGTGCCAGCAGACTAGCGGGAGGGCCAGAGACCCAGTACTTC.